The subject of this entry is one T cell receptor beta chain. Its antigen remains undetermined. No much larger clone exists at a distance of one base, and base qualities are not known. The approximately 41 donors, aged about 6 to 100 years, were systemically healthy Caucasian individuals from Russia. Each donor gave around 9.9 milliliters of peripheral blood, collected into EDTA-treated Vacutainer tubes. Ficoll-Paque density-gradient centrifugation was used to isolate PBMCs, with at least 6.5 million per sample. Total RNA, at least 5 micrograms per sample, was extracted from PBMCs with Trizol reagent. Naive CD45RAhigh/CD27high T cell percentages were measured by flow cytometry on a PBMC aliquot from every donor. Library preparation employed 5' RACE. The sequencer was an Illumina HiSeq 2500. A second about 7 to 12 cycle PCR used a sample-barcoded 5' primer and a J-beta primer mix. Each TCR beta cDNA molecule received a unique molecular identifier from a template-switch 5' adaptor carrying 12 random nucleotides. At least 2.5 million CDR3-containing paired-end reads were obtained from each sample. First-strand cDNA synthesis was performed from all RNA using the Mint cDNA synthesis kit, with priming by a TRBC-specific oligonucleotide. Following uracil-DNA glycosylase treatment, all cDNA underwent a first 18-cycle PCR with the universal primers M1SS and BC2_uni_R. Per the authors' processing: Each sample was normalized by randomly selecting 1 million high-quality reads, each carrying a distinct molecular identifier. Reads with shared molecular identifiers were discarded instead of being binned into consensus sequences. MiTCR, with a Q25 quality threshold and the strictest error-elimination algorithm, was used for CDR3 identification, clonotype clustering and error correction. Lower-bound total TCR beta diversity was estimated with a nonparametric unseen species model using Euler transformation. TCRdb handled the public reads itself, with Q25 trimming in fastp and clone calling in MiXCR, and kept productive beta chains. Every entry covers one CDR3 protein and lists the most common genes and DNA from its rows. For this entry, the V and J calls and clone size follow TCRdb and not the study's own pipeline. Present in this sample are hundreds of thousands of distinct CDR3 sequences, roughly 58% of which were seen just once. Clones ranked in the top ten supply 30% to 40% of the sample.

The germline V gene (reference sequence) gives CDR1 as LGHDT and CDR2 as YNNKEL. V is shortened by 3 bases, J by 4 bases, and the region joining them spans 5 bases. The CDR3 sequence holds 12 residues, the cysteine and phenylalanine included. Only the CDR3 DNA stays, 36 bases, in frame from base 1. This sample was taken from a study of blood T cells in healthy people across ages (dated by TCRdb to about 2015). Regarding the study in general: In model experiments, roughly one uniquely barcoded TCR beta cDNA molecule per two T cells was captured by template switching. Using deep sequencing normalized with unique cDNA molecular identifiers, the study measured how TCR beta repertoire diversity changes with age. The donors were split into four age groups: young (average around 15 years), middle-aged (39), aged (62) and long-lived (about 74). To avoid experimental bias, donors of different ages were spread randomly across the sequencing lanes. Using the same blood draw, the study looked at two additional independent replicas of 1 million unique cDNA reads for two donors, one aged 18 to 29 and the other aged 80 or older.

What the authors observed across the whole study: Estimates of total diversity from one million sequenced T cells were regarded as lower bounds and underestimates. Since profiling was done on bulk unsorted PBMCs, naive and antigen-experienced compartments could not be conclusively compared. Compared with the aged group, the long-lived group had more naive CD4+ T cells, fewer expanded clones and increased TCR diversity, a pattern suggesting age selection. As age increased, observed TCR beta diversity per million T cells dropped in a roughly linear way, and a significant reduction was already evident by age about 40. Observed TCR beta diversity correlated strongly with the percentage of naive T cells measured by flow cytometry. Donor CMV infection status was unknown, potentially confounding age-related changes in expanded clonotypes.

Material for sequencing was blood. The sequence joins TRBV3-1 to TRBJ2-3; too little of a D gene remains to name it. The receptor's source is a man in his 60s in good health. The CDR3 is CASSQLPDTQYF. Read as DNA, the sequence is TGTGCCAGCAGCCAGCTTCCAGATACGCAGTATTTT.